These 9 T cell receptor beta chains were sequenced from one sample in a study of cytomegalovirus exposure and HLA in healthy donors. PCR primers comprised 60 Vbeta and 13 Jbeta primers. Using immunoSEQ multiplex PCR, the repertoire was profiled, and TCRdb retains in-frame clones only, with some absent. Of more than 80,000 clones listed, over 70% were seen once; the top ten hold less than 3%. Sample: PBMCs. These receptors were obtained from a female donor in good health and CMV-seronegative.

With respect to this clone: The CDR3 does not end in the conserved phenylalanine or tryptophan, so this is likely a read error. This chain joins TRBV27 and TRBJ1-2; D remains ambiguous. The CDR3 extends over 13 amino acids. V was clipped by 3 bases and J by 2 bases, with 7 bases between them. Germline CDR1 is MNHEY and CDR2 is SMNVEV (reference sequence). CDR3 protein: CASSFGSNYGYTL. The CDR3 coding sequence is TGTGCCAGCAGTTTTGGGAGCAACTATGGCTACACCCTC.

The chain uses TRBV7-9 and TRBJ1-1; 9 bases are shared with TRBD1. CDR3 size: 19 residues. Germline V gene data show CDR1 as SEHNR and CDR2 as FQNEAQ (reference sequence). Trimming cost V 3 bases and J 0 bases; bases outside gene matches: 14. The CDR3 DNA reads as TGTGCCAGCAGCTTGTACTGGGCAAAACGGACAGGGGTGAACACTGAAGCTTTCTTT. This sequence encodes CASSLYWAKRTGVNTEAFF.

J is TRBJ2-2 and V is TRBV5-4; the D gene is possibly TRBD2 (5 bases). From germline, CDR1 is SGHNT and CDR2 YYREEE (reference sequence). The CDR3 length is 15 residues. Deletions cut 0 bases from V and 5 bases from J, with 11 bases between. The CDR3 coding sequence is TGTGCCAGCAGCTTGGGTGCGGGTCAGACCGGGGAGCTGTTTTTT. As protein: CASSLGAGQTGELFF.

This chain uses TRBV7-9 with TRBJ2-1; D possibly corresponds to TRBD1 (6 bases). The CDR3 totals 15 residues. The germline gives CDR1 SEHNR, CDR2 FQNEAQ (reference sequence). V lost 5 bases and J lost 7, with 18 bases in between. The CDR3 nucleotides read TGTGCCAGCAGCGCCGCCGACAGGATTCCAAATGAGCAGTTCTTC. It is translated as CASSAADRIPNEQFF.

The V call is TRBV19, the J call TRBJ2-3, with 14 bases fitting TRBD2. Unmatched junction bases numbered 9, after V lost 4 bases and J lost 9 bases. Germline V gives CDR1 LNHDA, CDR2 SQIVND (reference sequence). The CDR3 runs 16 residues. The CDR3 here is CASSRGRLAGGNTQYF. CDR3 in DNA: TGTGCCAGTAGTAGGGGGAGACTAGCGGGAGGGAACACGCAGTATTTT.

The chain's CDR3 is CASSLRPLLGSYNEQFF. Written as DNA, the CDR3 is TGTGCCAGCAGTCTCAGGCCCCTCCTCGGCTCCTACAATGAGCAGTTCTTC. This chain uses TRBV27 with TRBJ2-1; no clear D gene. CDR1 and CDR2 (germline): MNHEY, SMNVEV (reference sequence). V lost 5 bases and J lost 0, with 17 bases in between. This CDR3 is 17 amino acids long.

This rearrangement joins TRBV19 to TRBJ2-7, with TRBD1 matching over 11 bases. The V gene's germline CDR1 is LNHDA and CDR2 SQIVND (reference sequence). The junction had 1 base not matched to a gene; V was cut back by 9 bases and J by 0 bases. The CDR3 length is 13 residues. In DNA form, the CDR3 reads TGTGCCAGCGGGACAGGGGGCTCCTACGAGCAGTACTTC. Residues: CASGTGGSYEQYF.

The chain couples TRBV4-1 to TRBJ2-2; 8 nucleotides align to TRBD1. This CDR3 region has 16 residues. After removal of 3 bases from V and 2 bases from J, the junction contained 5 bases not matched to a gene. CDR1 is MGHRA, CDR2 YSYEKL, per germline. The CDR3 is CASSHPDRENTGELFF. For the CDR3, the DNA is TGCGCCAGCAGCCACCCGGACAGGGAAAACACCGGGGAGCTGTTTTTT.

The CDR3 coding sequence is TGCGCCAGCAGACCCTCACAGGGATTGAGCACTGAAGCTTTCTTT. As protein: CASRPSQGLSTEAFF. V and J are TRBV4-1 and TRBJ1-1; possible D gene TRBD1, 6 bases. V was pared by 6 bases and J by 4 bases, with 18 bases between. Germline CDR1 and CDR2: MGHRA and YSYEKL. There are 15 residues in the CDR3.